These T cell receptor beta chains were read from a single sample in a study of CD8 T cells in ankylosing spondylitis. TCRdb re-called the 5' RACE reads through MiXCR, storing one row per CDR3 protein. The top ten clones hold less than 8.5% of a sample with about 200,000 distinct CDR3 sequences, roughly 24% of them seen once. The sample was blood, either unsorted or a sorted T cell fraction (not recorded which). The origin of the receptors is a male donor with ankylosing spondylitis or in good health (not recorded which). Each CDR3 is given with its conserved first and last residue. The D gene is left open where the match is weak. Clone size is shown for a subset of rows, as once, few, many or a class of expanded clone.

V: TRBV6-1; size: many; D: TRBD1; J: TRBJ1-2; DNA: TGTGCCAGCAGCACCGGACAGGGCCTCGGTGGCTACACCTTC; CDR3: CASSTGQGLGGYTF
V: TRBV7-2; size: -; D: TRBD2; J: TRBJ2-3; DNA: TGTGCCAGCAGCTTGGGAGCGGGAGGCCGCACAGATACGCAGTATTTT; CDR3: CASSLGAGGRTDTQYF
V: TRBV5-6; size: -; D: TRBD1; J: TRBJ1-5; DNA: TGTGCCAGCAGCTCCTACAGGGGATCTACGTCGCCCCAGCATTTT; CDR3: CASSSYRGSTSPQHF
V: TRBV18; size: many; D: TRBD2; J: TRBJ2-1; DNA: TGTGCCAGCTCATCCGGACTAGCGGGATACAATGAGCAGTTCTTC; CDR3: CASSSGLAGYNEQFF
V: TRBV5-6; size: many; D: -; J: TRBJ2-2; DNA: TGTGCCAGCAGCTTTTCCAGCCCCGGGGAGCTGTTTTTT; CDR3: CASSFSSPGELFF
V: TRBV2; size: few; D: -; J: TRBJ1-1; DNA: TGTGCCAGCAGGCCTATCGCGGGGAAAACTGAAGCTTTCTTT; CDR3: CASRPIAGKTEAFF
V: TRBV5-5; size: many; D: TRBD2; J: TRBJ2-1; DNA: TGTGCCAGCAGCGGCCTCAGCGGGAGGGTTAGCAATGAGCAGTTCTTC; CDR3: CASSGLSGRVSNEQFF
V: TRBV3-1; size: many; D: TRBD2; J: TRBJ2-3; DNA: TGTGCCAGCAGCCACCTAGCGGGAGGCACAGATACGCAGTATTTT; CDR3: CASSHLAGGTDTQYF
V: TRBV20-1; size: many; D: -; J: TRBJ2-5; DNA: TGCAGTGCCGCTTGGGACGCAACCCAAGAGACCCAGTACTTC; CDR3: CSAAWDATQETQYF
V: TRBV5-1; size: -; D: -; J: TRBJ2-7; DNA: TGCGCCAGCTCAGGCGCAGTCCCGACCTACGAGCAGTACTTC; CDR3: CASSGAVPTYEQYF
V: TRBV12-3/TRBV12-4; size: -; D: -; J: TRBJ2-4; DNA: TGTGCCAGCAGTTTAGTTGGGGGAAACATTCAGTACTTC; CDR3: CASSLVGGNIQYF
V: TRBV29-1; size: few; D: TRBD1; J: TRBJ2-7; DNA: TGCAGCATTGGCTGGCAGGGGGCTCGGGAGCAGTACTTC; CDR3: CSIGWQGAREQYF
V: TRBV6-1; size: -; D: -; J: TRBJ1-5; DNA: TGTGCCAGCAGCCCAGCTGATAATCAGCCCCAGCATTTT; CDR3: CASSPADNQPQHF
V: TRBV6-5; size: -; D: -; J: TRBJ1-2; DNA: TGTGCCAGCAGTTACTCATTTGAGGCCTATGGCTACACCTTC; CDR3: CASSYSFEAYGYTF
V: TRBV10-3; size: -; D: -; J: TRBJ1-1; DNA: TGTGCCATCAGTGAGGGAACGTTGGGCACTGAAGCTTTCTTT; CDR3: CAISEGTLGTEAFF
V: TRBV4-1; size: many; D: -; J: TRBJ2-2; DNA: TGCGCCAGCAGCCAAGACACCAAAGGGTCGGGCACCGGGGAGCTGTTTTTT; CDR3: CASSQDTKGSGTGELFF